Shown below are 19 T cell receptor beta chains from a single sample sequenced in a study of vaccination effects on CD4 cells after COVID-19 (dated by TCRdb to the early 2020s). The antigens for these receptors are not known. The ViraFEST assay stimulated PBMC with viral peptide pools and then used TCR sequencing to identify antigen-specific CD4+ T cell clonotypes by expansion. After less than 13 days of culture, CD4+ T cells were isolated with the EasySep CD4+ T cell isolation kit. Convalescent patients had PCR-confirmed SARS-CoV-2 infection between March and December 2020, before Alpha, Beta and Delta variants emerged in the United States. Receptor amplification or capture employed the immunoSEQ multiplex PCR assay. What TCRdb holds here is the immuneACCESS table cut down to in-frame rearrangements. Part of the clones is not present; checked against another copy, under half of the missing clones reflect an unresolved V gene, and the others are unexplained. This sample lists 70,000 or so clones; about 69% were detected once. The ten top clones hold 5% of the sample.

The starting material was CD4+ T cells from PBMCs cultured with HIV peptides, obtained before COVID-19 vaccination. In light of the paper, this sample's cell subset or site label describes: HIV-1 Nef peptide pool negative control/reference culture. These receptors originate from a human donor who had a prior SARS-CoV-2 infection.

The chain recombines TRBV20-1 with TRBJ2-1; the D gene is possibly TRBD1 (6 bases). Germline-derived CDR1 and CDR2 are DFQATT and SNEGSKA (reference sequence). The CDR3 spans 13 residues. Trimming removed 3 bases at V and 3 bases at J, with 9 bases between. For the CDR3, the DNA is TGCAGTGCTAGTACAGGGATCTACAATGAGCAGTTCTTC. Its protein product is CSASTGIYNEQFF.

This rearrangement joins TRBV7-6 to TRBJ1-1; no clear D gene. With 5 bases removed from V and 0 bases from J, the gap between germline ends came to 13 bases. The germline CDR1 and CDR2 sequences are SGHVS and FNYEAQ. CDR3 length: 15 residues. Written as DNA, the CDR3 is TGTGCCAGCAGCAAAGGCTCCAATCTGAACACTGAAGCTTTCTTT. Protein sequence: CASSKGSNLNTEAFF.

This chain links TRBV7-8 with TRBJ2-1; 7 bases are shared with TRBD2. The J segment lost 7 bases and the V segment lost 1 base, leaving 7 bases of the junction unmatched. Germline CDR1 SGHVS, CDR2 FQNEAQ. CDR3 length: 15 residues. The CDR3 sequence is CASSLVGGSTNEQFF. In nucleotides, the CDR3 is TGTGCCAGCAGCTTAGTGGGCGGGAGTACGAATGAGCAGTTCTTC.

This chain uses TRBV6-5 with TRBJ1-2; D is possibly TRBD1 (5 bases). V lost 2 bases to trimming and J lost 6 bases, with 16 bases between them. Germline V gene lookup returns CDR1 MNHEY and CDR2 SVGAGI. The CDR3 runs 15 residues. CDR3 DNA: TGTGCCAGCAGTTACACCGCCCAGGGAAGAGATGGCTACACCTTC. This gives the protein CASSYTAQGRDGYTF.

V usage is TRBV2 and J usage is TRBJ2-7, with TRBD2 matching 7 bases. The CDR3 covers 15 residues. The germline V gene encodes CDR1 SNHLY and CDR2 FYNNEI. Germline trimming cut 2 bases from V and 3 bases from J; bases unmatched to any gene: 7. CDR3 coding DNA: TGTGCCAGCAGTGAACGCGGGAGTCGCCACTACGAGCAGTACTTC. Protein sequence: CASSERGSRHYEQYF.

This chain uses TRBV9 with TRBJ2-1, with 11 bases that match TRBD2. The CDR3 spans 17 residues. The ends lost 2 bases at V and 0 bases at J; junction bases unmatched: 4. In germline, CDR1 is SGDLS, CDR2 YYNGEE. CDR3 nucleotides: TGTGCCAGCAGCGTTACTAGCGGGAGTGGCTCCTACAATGAGCAGTTCTTC. It translates to CASSVTSGSGSYNEQFF.

This clone was detected a few times. V and J are TRBV20-1 and TRBJ2-7; TRBD1 or TRBD2 may be the D gene (5 bases each). The CDR3 has 14 amino acids. Germline V gene lookup returns CDR1 DFQATT and CDR2 SNEGSKA (reference sequence). Trimming took 3 bases from V and 3 from J, leaving 15 bases between them. The CDR3 sequence is CSASRDGPSYEQYF. CDR3 DNA: TGCAGTGCTAGTCGGGACGGGCCCAGCTACGAGCAGTACTTC.

The rearrangement links TRBV5-6 to TRBJ1-4; D not resolved. The V end lost 5 bases, the J end lost 2 bases, and 10 bases lay between the germline ends. CDR1 is SGHDT, CDR2 YYEEEE, per germline. The CDR3 is made up of 14 amino acids. Here the CDR3 DNA reads TGTGCCAGCAGAGCTGGGCGGACTAATGAAAAACTGTTTTTT. This codes for CASRAGRTNEKLFF.

This chain connects TRBV5-1 to TRBJ2-5; the match to TRBD2 covers 8 bases. This CDR3 spans 16 amino acids. The J segment lost 5 bases and the V segment lost 0 bases, leaving 9 bases of the junction unmatched. CDR1 SGHRS and CDR2 YFSETQ come from the germline V gene. CDR3 nucleotide sequence: TGCGCCAGCAGCTTGGCCTCGGCGGGAGGATGGGAGACCCAGTACTTC. This gives the protein CASSLASAGGWETQYF. Variable domain in full (rest from reference TRBV5-1 and TRBJ2-5): KAGVTQTPRYLIKTRGQQVTLSCSPISGHRSVSWYQQTPGQGLQFLFEYFSETQRNKGNFPGRFSGRQFSNSRSEMNVSTLELGDSALYLCASSLASAGGWETQYFGPGTRLLVL.

The V and J genes are TRBV7-3 and TRBJ2-3, with 7 bases aligning to TRBD1. The CDR3 is 17 residues long. Germline assignment: CDR1 SGHTA and CDR2 FQGTGA. The J segment lost 8 bases and the V segment lost 3 bases, leaving 17 bases of the junction unmatched. CDR3 sequence reads: CASSFGLRDSGVGTQYF. For the CDR3, the DNA is TGTGCCAGCAGCTTCGGCCTCCGGGACAGTGGTGTTGGTACGCAGTATTTT.

This clone occurred a few times. The chain employs TRBV5-6 and TRBJ2-5; TRBD2 aligns across 13 bases. The CDR3 runs to 13 residues. After removal of 6 bases from V and 10 bases from J, the junction contained 6 bases not matched to a gene. CDR1 is SGHDT and CDR2 is YYEEEE in the germline V gene. The CDR3 nucleotides read TGTGCCAGCACCACGGGACTAGCGGGAATCCAGTACTTC. Its protein is CASTTGLAGIQYF.

The rearrangement uses TRBV3-1 (or the pseudogene TRBV3-2) and TRBJ2-7; tentatively, D is TRBD1 (5 bases). Germline assignment: CDR1 LGHDT and CDR2 YNNKEL (reference sequence). The CDR3 contains 11 residues. V gave up 8 bases and J gave up 3 bases, with 8 bases separating them. This CDR3 is CASGHYYEQYF. Here the CDR3 DNA reads TGTGCCAGCGGACACTACTACGAGCAGTACTTC.

The rearrangement joins TRBV14 to TRBJ1-5, with D perhaps matching TRBD1 (5 bases). The CDR3 is 13 amino acids. Germline CDR1 and CDR2: SGHDN and FVKESK. V lost 1 base and J lost 7, with 8 bases in between. CDR3 amino acids: CASSQGEGQPQHF. CDR3 DNA: TGTGCCAGCAGCCAAGGGGAGGGGCAGCCCCAGCATTTT.

This clone has just a few counts. The CDR3 spells CATSRAGGPYEQYF. In nucleotides, the CDR3 is TGTGCCACCAGCAGAGCGGGGGGACCCTACGAGCAGTACTTC. The rearrangement links TRBV15 to TRBJ2-7; TRBD2 matches 7 bases. The length of the CDR3 is 14 residues. Germline assignment: CDR1 LNHNV and CDR2 YYDKDF (reference sequence). V lost 1 base, J lost 2 bases, and 2 bases stayed unmatched.

This rearrangement joins TRBV15 to TRBJ1-1; tentatively, D is TRBD1 (5 bases). Deletions cut 2 bases from V and 0 bases from J, with 10 bases between. The V gene's germline CDR1 is LNHNV and CDR2 YYDKDF (reference sequence). CDR3 size: 15 residues. CDR3: CATSRHQTVNTEAFF. CDR3 sequence (DNA): TGTGCCACCAGCAGACACCAGACAGTGAACACTGAAGCTTTCTTT.

The chain recombines TRBV19 with TRBJ1-2; a weak D match, TRBD1 (5 bases). Trimming shortened V by 3 bases and J by 3 bases, and 8 bases separated the two germline ends. This CDR3 region has 13 residues. Germline CDR1 is LNHDA and CDR2 is SQIVND (reference sequence). For the CDR3, the DNA is TGTGCCAGTAGTATTCCGGGGGACTATGGCTACACCTTC. It specifies CASSIPGDYGYTF.

The V call is TRBV7-2, the J call TRBJ1-5; D possibly corresponds to TRBD1 (5 bases). The CDR3 has 14 residues. V dropped 5 bases and J dropped 0 bases, with 8 bases sitting between them. Germline lookup yields CDR1 SGHTA and CDR2 FQGNSA. The CDR3 coding sequence is TGTGCCAGCAGCCGGGACCCTAGCAATCAGCCCCAGCATTTT. Translating it yields CASSRDPSNQPQHF.

Only a few counts were recorded for this clone. The J gene is TRBJ2-1, the V gene TRBV19; 9 nucleotides align to TRBD1. V was pared by 8 bases and J by 6 bases, with 5 bases of the junction left unmatched. The germline CDR1 and CDR2 sequences are LNHDA and SQIVND (reference sequence). The CDR3 loop spans 13 amino acids. The CDR3 nucleotides read TGTGCCAGTGCACAGGGGGCTACCAATGAGCAGTTCTTC. It translates to CASAQGATNEQFF.

J is TRBJ2-3 and V is TRBV5-1; D possibly corresponds to TRBD1 (6 bases). The CDR3 is made up of 15 amino acids. V was cut by 7 bases and J by 3 bases, with 18 bases left in between. Germline V gene sequence: CDR1 SGHRS, CDR2 YFSETQ. In nucleotides, the CDR3 is TGCGCCAGCCTCAGAGGGGGTGAGGGAACAGATACGCAGTATTTT. Amino acid sequence: CASLRGGEGTDTQYF.